This TCR beta chain was profiled in a study of CD8+CD57+ T cells in acquired aplastic anemia. Study overall: Sorted cells (CD4+ and CD8+) yielded DNA amounts that averaged approximately 2.9 ug. Study findings and constraints: The same twenty-nine CD8+ CDR3 sequences occurred in patients and in controls. A significant difference in CD8+ Simpson's diversity between patients and controls was not found.

CD8+CD57+ cell expansion, shown by flow cytometry, had occurred in the patients selected for sequencing. A remark on this clonotype: Its antigen is undetermined.

Researchers used genomic DNA as the template to profile TCR beta VDJ and CDR3. MiXCR was run by TCRdb on the reads, yielding one entry per CDR3 protein. The sample consists of about 150,000 distinct CDR3 sequences, over 50% of them appearing once. The TCR comes from a human donor with aplastic anemia. Sample: sorted CD4+, CD8+, or CD8+CD57+ T cells (not recorded which) from PBMCs.

CDR3 nucleotides: TGTGCCAGCAGTGAAGGTCCCAGACAGGGGTATGGCTACACCTTC. Protein product: CASSEGPRQGYGYTF. The rearrangement links TRBV2 to TRBJ1-2, with 8 bases fitting TRBD1. With 1 base clipped from V and 5 bases from J, the junction kept 6 bases outside the gene matches. Per the germline V gene, CDR1 is SNHLY and CDR2 is FYNNEI. This CDR3 has 15 residues.